Listed below are T cell receptor beta chains from one sample, sequenced in a study of cytomegalovirus exposure and HLA in healthy donors. Repertoires were generated with immunoSEQ multiplex PCR, while TCRdb's copy carries only in-frame clones and drops some. The table lists about 53,000 clones. The sequenced material came from PBMCs. Receptors originate from a man aged 18 to 35 in good health and CMV-seropositive. CDR3s include the opening cysteine and the closing phenylalanine or tryptophan. The order of the fields is CDR3 length, V gene, J gene, D gene, CDR3 DNA, CDR3 protein. The D gene is left open where the match is weak.

cdr3_length: 16; v_call: TRBV12-5; j_call: TRBJ2-7; d_call: TRBD2; cdr3_nt: TGTGCTAGTGGTAATAAGGGGACTAGCGGGAGCTACGAGCAGTACTTC; cdr3_aa: CASGNKGTSGSYEQYF
cdr3_length: 14; v_call: TRBV5-4; j_call: TRBJ2-7; d_call: .; cdr3_nt: TGTGCCAGCAGCTTGGCGTCCCGGTCCTACGAGCAGTACTTC; cdr3_aa: CASSLASRSYEQYF
cdr3_length: 14; v_call: TRBV6-5; j_call: TRBJ1-1; d_call: TRBD1; cdr3_nt: TGTGCCAGCACTCGACAGGGGAGGGGCTCTGAAGCTTTCTTT; cdr3_aa: CASTRQGRGSEAFF
cdr3_length: 15; v_call: TRBV11-3; j_call: TRBJ2-1; d_call: TRBD1; cdr3_nt: TGTGCCAGCAGCCCTCAGCCCGGGACAGGCAATGAGCAGTTCTTC; cdr3_aa: CASSPQPGTGNEQFF
cdr3_length: 15; v_call: TRBV28; j_call: TRBJ2-7; d_call: TRBD2; cdr3_nt: TGTGCCAGCAGTTACGGACTAGCGGGAGGGAACGAGCAGTACTTC; cdr3_aa: CASSYGLAGGNEQYF
cdr3_length: 13; v_call: TRBV30; j_call: TRBJ1-5; d_call: .; cdr3_nt: TGTGCCTGGAGTACGAGAGGGGGTCAGCCCCAGCATTTT; cdr3_aa: CAWSTRGGQPQHF
cdr3_length: 12; v_call: TRBV29-1; j_call: TRBJ1-2; d_call: TRBD1; cdr3_nt: TGCAGCGTTGGGGACAGTAACTATGGCTACACCTTC; cdr3_aa: CSVGDSNYGYTF
cdr3_length: 13; v_call: TRBV7-7; j_call: TRBJ2-1; d_call: .; cdr3_nt: TGTGCTAGCAGCTTAGGGGTAGGCGGTCCGCAGTTCTTC; cdr3_aa: CASSLGVGGPQFF
cdr3_length: 16; v_call: TRBV4-1; j_call: TRBJ2-3; d_call: .; cdr3_nt: TGCGCCAGCAGCCAAGAAAGGAGGGCCCGCGCAGATACGCAGTATTTT; cdr3_aa: CASSQERRARADTQYF
cdr3_length: 17; v_call: TRBV6-4; j_call: TRBJ2-2; d_call: .; cdr3_nt: TGTGCCAGCAGTGACTCGAGAGTAGAGGCGAACACCGGGGAGCTGTTTTTT; cdr3_aa: CASSDSRVEANTGELFF
cdr3_length: 15; v_call: TRBV12-2; j_call: TRBJ2-3; d_call: .; cdr3_nt: TGTGCAAGTCTCCAAGGGCAGGGGGGCACAGATACGCAGTATTTT; cdr3_aa: CASLQGQGGTDTQYF
cdr3_length: 19; v_call: TRBV30; j_call: TRBJ2-1; d_call: TRBD1; cdr3_nt: TGTGCCTGGAGTGTTCCCGGGGACAGACTTTGGTCCCCATCGAGGGAGCAGTTCTTC; cdr3_aa: CAWSVPGDRLWSPSREQFF
cdr3_length: 16; v_call: TRBV30; j_call: TRBJ1-2; d_call: .; cdr3_nt: TGTGCCTGGAGTTTAGCAGGGATGATTCCGAACTATGGCTACACCTTC; cdr3_aa: CAWSLAGMIPNYGYTF
cdr3_length: 14; v_call: TRBV7-9; j_call: TRBJ1-2; d_call: .; cdr3_nt: TGTGCCAGCAGCTTACCAGAACAGAACTATGGCTACACCTTC; cdr3_aa: CASSLPEQNYGYTF
cdr3_length: 12; v_call: TRBV29-1; j_call: TRBJ2-1; d_call: .; cdr3_nt: TGCAGCGTTGAAGATCCGAGGAGCGCCGAGTTCTTC; cdr3_aa: CSVEDPRSAEFF
cdr3_length: 16; v_call: TRBV27; j_call: TRBJ1-5; d_call: .; cdr3_nt: TGTGCCAGCAGTTCCTTTTACAGGAGGGGACATCAGCCCCAGCATTTT; cdr3_aa: CASSSFYRRGHQPQHF
cdr3_length: 15; v_call: TRBV30; j_call: TRBJ2-2; d_call: .; cdr3_nt: TGTGCCTGGAGTGCCCGCGGTCTTAACACCGGGGAGCTGTTTTTT; cdr3_aa: CAWSARGLNTGELFF
cdr3_length: 14; v_call: TRBV5-6; j_call: TRBJ2-5; d_call: .; cdr3_nt: TGTGCCAGCAGCCCCCCGGGAGCCCAAGAGACCCAGTACTTC; cdr3_aa: CASSPPGAQETQYF
cdr3_length: 14; v_call: TRBV19; j_call: TRBJ2-5; d_call: TRBD1; cdr3_nt: TGTGCCAGTAGTCGGGACAGCCCCCAAGAGACCCAGTACTTC; cdr3_aa: CASSRDSPQETQYF
cdr3_length: 18; v_call: TRBV21-1; j_call: TRBJ2-1; d_call: .; cdr3_nt: TGTGCCAGCAGCAAATTCGGTGGGGGCGGGAGGTCCTACAATGAGCAGTTCTTC; cdr3_aa: CASSKFGGGGRSYNEQFF
cdr3_length: 15; v_call: TRBV9; j_call: TRBJ2-3; d_call: TRBD2; cdr3_nt: TGTGCCAGCAGCGTAGTAGCGGGAGGGCCTCAGACGCAGTATTTT; cdr3_aa: CASSVVAGGPQTQYF
cdr3_length: 13; v_call: TRBV2; j_call: TRBJ2-5; d_call: .; cdr3_nt: TGTGCCAGCAGTGACCAGGGACAAGAGACCCAGTACTTC; cdr3_aa: CASSDQGQETQYF